This TCR beta chain was sequenced for a study of cytomegalovirus exposure and HLA in healthy donors. Trimming pared 2 bases from V and 5 bases from J, leaving 9 bases between. Germline CDR1 WSHSY, CDR2 SAAADI. This CDR3 has 13 residues. PCR employed 60 Vbeta and 13 Jbeta primers. TCRdb's table, derived via immunoSEQ multiplex PCR, lists solely in-frame clones and lacks some. The repertoire holds approximately 120,000 clones, with over 65% as singletons. The material sequenced was PBMCs. This clonotype was obtained from a man aged 35 to 55 in good health and CMV-seropositive. V is TRBV10-2 and J is TRBJ1-1, with a weak D call TRBD1 (5 bases). As DNA, the CDR3 is TGCGCCAGCAGTGAGGGGGGGGGAACTGAAGCTTTCTTT. Amino acids: CASSEGGGTEAFF.